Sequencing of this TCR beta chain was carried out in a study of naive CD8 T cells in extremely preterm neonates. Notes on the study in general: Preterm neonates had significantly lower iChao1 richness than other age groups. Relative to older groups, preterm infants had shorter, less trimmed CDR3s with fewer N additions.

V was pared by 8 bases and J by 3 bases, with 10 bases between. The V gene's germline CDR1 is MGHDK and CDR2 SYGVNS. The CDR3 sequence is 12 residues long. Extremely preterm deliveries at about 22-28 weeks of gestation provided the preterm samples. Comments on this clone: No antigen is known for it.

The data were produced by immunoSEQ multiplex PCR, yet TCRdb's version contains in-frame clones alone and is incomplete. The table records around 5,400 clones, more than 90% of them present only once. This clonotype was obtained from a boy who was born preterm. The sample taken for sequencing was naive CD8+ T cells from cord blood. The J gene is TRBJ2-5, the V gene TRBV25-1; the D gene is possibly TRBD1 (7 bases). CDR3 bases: TGTGCCAGCGGCAGGGGGGAAGAGACCCAGTACTTC. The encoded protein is CASGRGEETQYF.